These 25 T cell receptor beta chains were sequenced from one sample in a study of T-cell reconstitution after alpha-beta-depleted transplantation in children. It was with unique molecular identifiers that the TCRbeta library was prepared. Via MiXCR, TCRdb re-called the PCR reads, giving one row per CDR3 protein. The data hold almost 250,000 distinct CDR3 sequences, with roughly 25% observed a single time. The sample here was PBMCs, taken before TCRalphabeta/CD19-depleted stem cell transplant. The receptor source for this set is a girl aged 2 to 10 with Fanconi anemia, due to receive a stem cell transplant.

This clonotype was seen at least ten times. The chain carries TRBV20-1 and TRBJ2-7; D call uncertain. Trimming stripped 6 bases from V and 3 bases from J, with 15 bases between. The CDR3 has 13 residues. Germline CDR1 and CDR2: DFQATT and SNEGSKA (reference sequence). CDR3 in DNA: TGCAGTGCCGACGTTATGGGTGGCTACGAGCAGTACTTC. Its protein product is CSADVMGGYEQYF.

This clonotype was detected only once. This rearrangement joins TRBV20-1 to TRBJ2-1, with 8 bases fitting TRBD2. Germline V CDR1 and CDR2: DFQATT, SNEGSKA (reference sequence). This CDR3 is 10 amino acids long. V gave up 3 bases and J gave up 15 bases; unmatched junction bases: 4. As DNA, the CDR3 is TGCAGTGCTAGCGGGGGGGCACCGTTCTTC. It encodes CSASGGAPFF.

This sequence joins TRBV18 and TRBJ2-7, with 7 bases fitting TRBD1. V shed 2 bases and J 3 bases; nucleotides not matched to a gene: 4. This CDR3 is 14 amino acids long. Germline V CDR1 and CDR2: KGHSH, LQKENI. DNA for the CDR3: TGTGCCAGCTCACCAACCGGGACAGACTACGAGCAGTACTTC. It translates to CASSPTGTDYEQYF.

This clonotype was counted a few times. V usage is TRBV4-2 and J usage is TRBJ2-5; 8 nucleotides match TRBD2. In germline, CDR1 is LGHNA, CDR2 YNFKEQ. The CDR3 covers 15 residues. Trimming cost V 1 base and J 5 bases; bases outside gene matches: 6. The CDR3: CASSQVPGGRETQYF. The CDR3 DNA is TGTGCCAGCAGCCAAGTTCCGGGAGGGAGGGAGACCCAGTACTTC.

The chain uses TRBV11-2 and TRBJ2-1; 13 bases align to TRBD2. After removal of 3 bases from V and 6 bases from J, the junction contained 8 bases not matched to a gene. The germline CDR1 and CDR2 sequences are SGHAT and FQNNGV. The CDR3 covers 17 residues. CDR3 nucleotide sequence: TGTGCCAGCAGCTTGATCGCACTAGCGGGAGGGGTCAATGAGCAGTTCTTC. This encodes CASSLIALAGGVNEQFF. Variable domain in full (rest from reference TRBV11-2 and TRBJ2-1): EAGVAQSPRYKIIEKRQSVAFWCNPISGHATLYWYQQILGQGPKLLIQFQNNGVVDDSQLPKDRFSAERLKGVDSTLKIQPAKLEDSAVYLCASSLIALAGGVNEQFFGPGTRLTVL.

There are a few counts of this clonotype. This chain links TRBV4-2 with TRBJ2-3; 12 positions match TRBD2. The CDR3 runs 19 residues. The V segment lost 4 bases and the J segment 2 bases; nucleotides outside the gene matches: 13. The V gene's germline CDR1 is LGHNA and CDR2 YNFKEQ. CDR3 bases: TGTGCCAGCAGCCCGCAGGCGGCTAGCGGGAGGGTATTCACAGATACGCAGTATTTT. Its translation is CASSPQAASGRVFTDTQYF.

The rearrangement joins TRBV27 to TRBJ2-4; no reliable D call. Trimming took off 3 bases at V and 8 bases at J, with 11 bases between the two ends. CDR1 and CDR2 (germline): MNHEY, SMNVEV (reference sequence). CDR3 length: 13 amino acids. CDR3 nucleotides: TGTGCCAGCAGTTTTCGAGCAACGGACATTCAGTACTTC. Amino acids: CASSFRATDIQYF.

This clonotype turned up a few times. This chain connects TRBV20-1 to TRBJ2-5; D remains ambiguous. Trimming took off 3 bases at V and 2 bases at J, with 4 bases between the two ends. The CDR3 is made up of 11 amino acids. Per germline, CDR1 DFQATT and CDR2 SNEGSKA (reference sequence). The CDR3 loop is CSARRQETQYF. CDR3 DNA: TGCAGTGCTAGGAGGCAAGAGACCCAGTACTTC.

This clonotype appeared many times. This chain's CDR3 is CSARDSGSSYEQYF. The CDR3 nucleotides read TGCAGTGCTAGAGATAGTGGCAGCTCCTACGAGCAGTACTTC. The V gene is TRBV20-1, the J gene TRBJ2-7; D is undetermined. V lost 0 bases and J lost 0, with 9 bases in between. CDR3 length: 14 amino acids. Germline V gene sequence: CDR1 DFQATT, CDR2 SNEGSKA (reference sequence).

This clonotype came up a few times. The rearrangement uses TRBV5-1 and TRBJ2-7; tentatively, D is TRBD2 (6 bases). CDR3 length equals 13 residues. Germline assignment: CDR1 SGHRS and CDR2 YFSETQ. With 4 bases removed from V and 3 bases from J, the gap between germline ends came to 11 bases. The chain's CDR3 is CASSALASYEQYF. CDR3 nucleotide sequence: TGCGCCAGCAGCGCCCTAGCGAGCTACGAGCAGTACTTC.

The rearrangement joins TRBV20-1 to TRBJ2-7, with 9 bases aligning to TRBD2. CDR1 is DFQATT and CDR2 is SNEGSKA in the germline V gene (reference sequence). The V segment lost 3 bases and the J segment 3 bases; nucleotides outside the gene matches: 3. This CDR3 comprises 13 residues. The CDR3 region has the DNA TGCAGTGCTAGGGCGGGAGGGGGCTACGAGCAGTACTTC. Translation: CSARAGGGYEQYF.

V is TRBV28 and J is TRBJ2-7; 8 bases are a match to TRBD2. This CDR3 has 13 residues. J gave up 0 bases and V 8 bases, and 3 bases lay outside the gene matches. Per germline, CDR1 MDHEN and CDR2 SYDVKM. The CDR3 spells CASGSGTSYEQYF. The CDR3 DNA follows: TGTGCCAGCGGTAGCGGGACCTCCTACGAGCAGTACTTC.

The rearrangement uses TRBV29-1 and TRBJ2-7; 8 nucleotides match TRBD1. The CDR3 totals 13 residues. Unmatched junction bases numbered 8, after V lost 6 bases and J lost 4 bases. Germline V gives CDR1 SQVTM, CDR2 ANQGSEA. The CDR3 nucleotides are TGCAGCGTCTCCGGACAGGGCGCTTACGAGCAGTACTTC. Protein: CSVSGQGAYEQYF.

This clonotype occurred many times. The rearrangement links TRBV5-1 to TRBJ2-3, with D possibly matching TRBD2 (5 bases). CDR1 is SGHRS, CDR2 YFSETQ, per germline. There are 15 residues in the CDR3. The V end lost 0 bases, the J end lost 2 bases, and 10 bases lay between the germline ends. In nucleotides, the CDR3 is TGCGCCAGCAGCTTGGGAGACTACACCACAGATACGCAGTATTTT. Amino acids: CASSLGDYTTDTQYF.

This clonotype was observed at least ten times. The rearrangement joins TRBV20-1 to TRBJ2-2; D may correspond to TRBD1 or TRBD2 (5 bases each). The CDR3 has 16 amino acids. Germline assignment: CDR1 DFQATT and CDR2 SNEGSKA (reference sequence). Trimming removed 3 bases from V and 5 bases from J, with 19 bases in between. The DNA for the CDR3 is TGCAGTGCTAGCATTCCGGGACGAGGGATGACCGGGGAGCTGTTTTTT. Translation gives CSASIPGRGMTGELFF.

Only a few counts were recorded for this clonotype. This chain joins TRBV29-1 and TRBJ2-7; D unclear. The ends were cut back, 3 bases at V and 6 bases at J, with 18 bases in the middle. Germline V gene sequence: CDR1 SQVTM, CDR2 ANQGSEA. The CDR3 length is 14 residues. The CDR3 nucleotides are TGCAGCGTTGAGCTTAAGGGCCAGGAATTCGAGCAGTACTTC. This translates into CSVELKGQEFEQYF.

V is TRBV7-2 and J is TRBJ2-1, with 9 bases lining up with TRBD2. Germline V gene data show CDR1 as SGHTA and CDR2 as FQGNSA. V shed 1 base, J shed 3 bases, and the junction held 4 bases outside the gene matches. The CDR3 covers 16 residues. The CDR3 DNA is TGTGCCAGCAGCTTAGTACCTAGCGGGAACTACAATGAGCAGTTCTTC. Translated, it gives CASSLVPSGNYNEQFF.

This clonotype was seen repeatedly, ten times or more. The chain links TRBV29-1 to TRBJ2-1, with 7 bases identical to TRBD2. The germline CDR1 and CDR2 sequences are SQVTM and ANQGSEA. The CDR3 is 14 residues long. J was trimmed by 9 bases and V by 7 bases; bases with no gene match: 15. CDR3 loop: CSGDGTTRIGEQFF. The CDR3 coding sequence is TGCAGCGGGGATGGGACTACCCGGATTGGTGAGCAGTTCTTC.

This clonotype was counted a single time. The chain has TRBV20-1 and TRBJ2-1; the match to TRBD2 covers 7 bases. J gave up 6 bases and V 2 bases, and 1 base lay outside the gene matches. This CDR3 has 12 residues. Germline CDR1 reads DFQATT; CDR2 reads SNEGSKA (reference sequence). DNA for the CDR3: TGCAGTGCTAGACGGACTAGCAATGAGCAGTTCTTC. Its translation is CSARRTSNEQFF.

This clonotype has a count of ten or more. This chain connects TRBV25-1 to TRBJ1-6; D gene ambiguous. The CDR3 has 12 residues. V was trimmed by 3 bases and J by 8 bases, leaving 5 bases between them. The germline V gene encodes CDR1 MGHDK and CDR2 SYGVNS. CDR3 DNA sequence: TGTGCCAGCAGTGAGGATTATTCACCCCTCCACTTT. As protein: CASSEDYSPLHF. The full variable domain, in which reference TRBV25-1 and TRBJ1-6 provide the parts outside the CDR3, is EADIYQTPRYLVIGTGKKITLECSQTMGHDKMYWYQQDPGMELHLIHYSYGVNSTEKGDLSSESTVSRIRTEHFPLTLESARPSHTSQYLCASSEDYSPLHFGNGTRLTVT.

This clonotype was seen ten or more times. The gene calls are TRBV7-2 and TRBJ2-1, with D possibly TRBD2 on 5 matching bases. Germline assignment: CDR1 SGHTA and CDR2 FQGNSA. The CDR3 runs to 13 residues. The V end lost 5 bases, the J end lost 14 bases, and 19 bases lay between the germline ends. The CDR3 DNA reads as TGTGCCAGCAGCCCACTAGAGACTAATAGTAAGTTCTTC. Translation: CASSPLETNSKFF.

This clonotype was recorded many times. The CDR3 DNA is TGTGCCAGCAGCCCGGGATCCTACAATGAGCAGTTCTTC. Translation gives CASSPGSYNEQFF. This chain links TRBV12-3 or TRBV12-4 with TRBJ2-1, with D possibly being TRBD2 (5 bases). This CDR3 has 13 residues. The V and J ends lost 6 bases and 1 base respectively, with 7 bases between them.

In regard to this clonotype: A much larger clonotype is one base distant, so this may be a read error. The chain employs TRBV20-1 and TRBJ2-1, with D possibly matching TRBD2 (6 bases). Germline V gives CDR1 DFQATT, CDR2 SNEGSKA (reference sequence). The CDR3 has 13 residues. CDR3 sequence reads: CSANSGPYNERFF. The CDR3 nucleotides read TGCAGTGCTAATAGCGGACCCTACAATGAGCGGTTCTTC.

This clonotype was recorded at least ten times. V gene TRBV20-1 combines with J gene TRBJ2-7, with 7 bases matching TRBD2. J lost 2 bases, V lost 0 bases, and 4 bases had no gene match. The germline V gene encodes CDR1 DFQATT and CDR2 SNEGSKA (reference sequence). The CDR3 length is 14 residues. CDR3 coding DNA: TGCAGTGCTAGAGATCCTAGCGGTCCCTACGAGCAGTACTTC. Translated: CSARDPSGPYEQYF.

This clonotype was picked up a small number of times. The rearrangement uses TRBV24-1 and TRBJ2-2; the D gene is possibly TRBD1 (5 bases). CDR3 size: 16 residues. The V end was cut by 0 bases, the J end by 4 bases, with 11 bases between. Germline V gives CDR1 KGHDR, CDR2 SFDVKD. The CDR3 DNA sequence: TGTGCCACCAGTGATTTGAGGGGCGCCACCACCGGGGAGCTGTTTTTT. It specifies CATSDLRGATTGELFF.